This passage covers 9 T cell receptor beta chains from one sample sequenced in a study of T-cell memory formation after mild COVID-19. TCRdb re-called the 5' RACE reads through MiXCR, storing one row per CDR3 protein. The sample lists around 220,000 distinct CDR3 sequences; 16% were seen once. The sequenced sample consisted of PBMCs or a T cell subset sorted from them (not recorded which). Receptor source: a man in his late teens or twenties who had mild COVID-19 (a few samples of this study predate the infection). Cell type and time point are not known.

Only a few counts were recorded for this clonotype. The chain links TRBV11-2 to TRBJ2-1; D possibly corresponds to TRBD1 (6 bases). This CDR3 contains 16 residues. V lost 4 bases to trimming and J lost 12 bases, with 25 bases between them. The germline gives CDR1 SGHAT, CDR2 FQNNGV. CDR3 coding DNA: TGTGCCAGCAGCTCGGCCGGGACATCAACCGGTCGGGGGCAGTTCTTC. Translated: CASSSAGTSTGRGQFF.

This clonotype was counted only a few times. The genes are TRBV20-1 and TRBJ2-5; TRBD1 matches at 7 bases. In germline, CDR1 is DFQATT, CDR2 SNEGSKA (reference sequence). The CDR3 sequence is 14 residues long. The CDR3 nucleotides read TGCAGCCCACCCGGTCTAGGGGGCGGGGAGACCCAGTACTTC. The encoded protein is CSPPGLGGGETQYF.

Of note for this clonotype: This may be a read error: a much more frequent sequence differs by one nucleotide. The V call is TRBV10-3, the J call TRBJ1-1; D is perhaps TRBD1 (6 bases). This CDR3 has 13 amino acids. Per germline, CDR1 ENHRY and CDR2 SYGVKD. V was cut by 6 bases and J by 1 base, with 9 bases left in between. Here the CDR3 DNA reads TGTGCCATCAGCGTACAGGGGAACACTGAAGCTTTCTTT. Translating it yields CAISVQGNTEAFF.

J is TRBJ1-6 and V is TRBV20-1, with 7 bases matching TRBD1. Germline CDR1 reads DFQATT; CDR2 reads SNEGSKA (reference sequence). The CDR3 covers 15 residues. The junction had 11 bases not matched to a gene; V was cut back by 5 bases and J by 7 bases. The CDR3 region is CSAGATGLTNSPLHF. DNA for the CDR3: TGCAGTGCTGGGGCGACAGGGTTGACGAATTCACCCCTCCACTTT.

This clonotype has ten or more counts. V is TRBV27 and J is TRBJ2-3; TRBD2 matches 8 bases. Germline-derived CDR1 and CDR2 are MNHEY and SMNVEV (reference sequence). Trimming at V came to 5 bases and at J to 0 bases, leaving 13 bases not matched to a gene. This CDR3 has 18 amino acids. CDR3: CASSEEPTSATSTDTQYF. The CDR3, as DNA: TGTGCCAGCAGTGAAGAGCCGACTAGCGCGACTAGCACAGATACGCAGTATTTT.

This clonotype was found many times. The chain combines TRBV5-1 with TRBJ2-1; D possibly corresponds to TRBD1 (5 bases). Germline CDR1 is SGHRS and CDR2 is YFSETQ. The V and J ends lost 0 bases and 2 bases respectively, with 9 bases between them. CDR3 length equals 15 residues. The chain's CDR3 is CASSLGQGTYNEQFF. The CDR3 region has the DNA TGCGCCAGCAGCTTGGGGCAGGGAACCTACAATGAGCAGTTCTTC.

On this clonotype: The CDR3 ends on some other residue instead of the conserved phenylalanine or tryptophan, so this is likely a read error. Because the CDR3's place on the DNA is in doubt, the DNA is left out and the CDR3 is given as listed by TCRdb. CDR3 region: CASSLGLAGAPSL. This chain connects TRBV28 to TRBJ2-4; the D call TRBD2 from the table was never checked on the DNA. Germline CDR1 reads MDHEN; CDR2 reads SYDVKM. The CDR3 numbers 13 amino acids, ends counted.

The V and J genes are TRBV12-5 and TRBJ2-2; no firm D call. From germline, CDR1 is LGHNT and CDR2 FRNRAP. The V gene lost 2 bases and the J gene lost 2 bases, with 0 bases spanning the gap. The CDR3 sequence is 12 residues long. In DNA, the CDR3 is TGTGCTAGTGGTTTGAACACCGGGGAGCTGTTTTTT. Amino acids: CASGLNTGELFF.

The V and J genes are TRBV10-2 and TRBJ1-4; D uncertain. Trimming took 10 bases from V and 6 from J, leaving 12 bases between them. This CDR3 comprises 12 residues. Germline CDR1 and CDR2: WSHSY and SAAADI. The CDR3 protein is CATIGFDEKLFF. The CDR3 DNA reads TGCGCCACCATTGGGTTCGATGAAAAACTGTTTTTT.